The TCR beta chain described here comes from a study of blood T cell repertoires in COVID-19. Study as a whole: There were acute and convalescent COVID-19 samples, and they came from the United States, Italy and Spain. Sources were T cells, B-cell-depleted T cells, or PBMCs; the material itself was cDNA or gDNA.

In the original workflow: Amplification of reference gene primers provided the estimated nucleated cell counts. Some clones are missing from TCRdb's copy, which holds only in-frame ones; the method was immunoSEQ multiplex PCR. V, J and clone size derive from that table, while D and trimming were established from the DNA sequence. The sample has about 130,000 clones, 84% seen once. The clonotype originates from a human donor in a cohort sampled during active COVID-19. Source material: peripheral blood.

The DNA for the CDR3 is TGTGCCAGCAGTTCCGACACCACAGATACGCAGTATTTT. Translation gives CASSSDTTDTQYF. V usage is TRBV9 and J usage is TRBJ2-3; D gene ambiguous. This CDR3 has 13 residues. The germline V gene has CDR1 SGDLS and CDR2 YYNGEE. The ends were cut back, 5 bases at V and 2 bases at J, with 9 bases in the middle.